A single sample is the source of the 28 T cell receptor beta chains below, sequenced in a study of blood T cell repertoires in COVID-19. The method was immunoSEQ multiplex PCR; TCRdb's version includes in-frame clones alone and lacks a portion of them. The data contain over 110,000 clones, roughly 88% of them seen just once; the ten biggest clones take up around 1.7%. Material: peripheral blood. Receptors originate from a woman aged 50 to 60 with acute or convalescent COVID-19.

The sample holds a few counts of this clone. The gene calls are TRBV3-1 (or the pseudogene TRBV3-2) and TRBJ2-7; D might be TRBD1 (5 bases). Trimming removed 5 bases at V and 2 bases at J, with 13 bases between. This CDR3 contains 14 residues. Germline V gives CDR1 LGHDT, CDR2 YNNKEL (reference sequence). The CDR3 here is CASSRRQNTYEQYF. CDR3 sequence (DNA): TGTGCCAGCAGCAGGCGACAGAATACCTACGAGCAGTACTTC.

A few counts support this clone. The chain couples TRBV7-2 to TRBJ2-7; D is undetermined. Trimming stripped 6 bases from V and 0 bases from J, with 12 bases between. This CDR3 spans 14 amino acids. Germline loops: CDR1 SGHTA, CDR2 FQGNSA. The CDR3 bases are TGTGCCAGCAGGAGAGATTACAGCTCCTACGAGCAGTACTTC. Protein sequence: CASRRDYSSYEQYF.

The gene calls are TRBV4-2 and TRBJ1-3; the D gene is possibly TRBD1 (6 bases). V lost 8 bases, J lost 0 bases, and 11 bases lay in between. Germline CDR1 is LGHNA and CDR2 is YNFKEQ. This CDR3 has 14 residues. CDR3 loop: CASLDRSSGNTIYF. In DNA, the CDR3 is TGTGCCAGCCTCGACAGGAGCTCTGGAAACACCATATATTTT.

This clone has only a few counts. This chain uses TRBV28 with TRBJ1-2, with 8 bases matching TRBD1. Germline V gives CDR1 MDHEN, CDR2 SYDVKM. The CDR3 is made up of 16 amino acids. Losses at the gene ends were 5 bases for V and 7 bases for J; bases not matched to a gene: 15. The CDR3 sequence is CASSGIHTGQGAGYTF. CDR3 bases: TGTGCCAGCAGTGGGATACATACTGGACAGGGCGCTGGCTACACCTTC.

The chain combines TRBV9 with TRBJ1-4, with 10 bases identical to TRBD1. Germline CDR1 is SGDLS and CDR2 is YYNGEE. CDR3 length: 15 residues. V gave up 3 bases and J gave up 5 bases; unmatched junction bases: 4. The CDR3 DNA is TGTGCCAGCAGCGCCTGGGACAGGGGAAATGAAAAACTGTTTTTT. The encoded protein is CASSAWDRGNEKLFF.

V is TRBV7-3 and J is TRBJ2-5, with 11 nucleotides matching TRBD2. Trimming removed 5 bases from V and 3 bases from J; junction bases left unmatched: 5. This CDR3 is 15 amino acids long. CDR1 and CDR2 from the germline V gene are SGHTA and FQGTGA. In DNA form, the CDR3 reads TGTGCCAGCAGCACCCAGACTAGCGGGGAAGAGACCCAGTACTTC. Its protein product is CASSTQTSGEETQYF. The entire variable domain, with the rest obtained from reference TRBV7-3 and TRBJ2-5, is as follows: GAGVSQTPSNKVTEKGKYVELRCDPISGHTALYWYRQSLGQGPEFLIYFQGTGAADDSGLPNDRFFAVRPEGSVSTLKIQRTERGDSAVYLCASSTQTSGEETQYFGPGTRLLVL.

V usage is TRBV4-1 and J usage is TRBJ1-4; 9 bases align to TRBD1. The V gene's germline CDR1 is MGHRA and CDR2 YSYEKL. The V and J ends lost 3 bases and 5 bases, in that order; junction bases with no gene match: 7. The CDR3 covers 16 residues. The DNA for the CDR3 is TGCGCCAGCAGCCAGTCGGGTGGGACAGGGAATGAAAAACTGTTTTTT. Protein sequence: CASSQSGGTGNEKLFF.

The chain is built from TRBV9 and TRBJ2-7; D may be TRBD1 (6 bases). The CDR3 totals 15 residues. CDR1 SGDLS and CDR2 YYNGEE come from the germline V gene. V dropped 0 bases and J dropped 7 bases, with 17 bases sitting between them. The CDR3 nucleotides are TGTGCCAGCAGCGTAGCTGCAGGGGCATCGAGAGAGCAGTACTTC. As protein: CASSVAAGASREQYF.

The chain joins TRBV10-3 to TRBJ2-1, with 13 nucleotides matching TRBD2. CDR1 is ENHRY and CDR2 is SYGVKD in the germline V gene. V shed 6 bases and J 9 bases; nucleotides not matched to a gene: 8. The CDR3 extends over 15 amino acids. In DNA form, the CDR3 reads TGTGCCATCAGGGGGGGACTAGCGGGACGGAGTGAGCAGTTCTTC. It codes for CAIRGGLAGRSEQFF.

This clone has just one count. V is TRBV11-2 and J is TRBJ1-2; weak D call: TRBD1 (5 bases). The CDR3 spans 16 residues. V was shortened by 4 bases and J by 4 bases, with 19 bases between the two germline ends. Germline CDR1 SGHAT, CDR2 FQNNGV. CDR3 in amino acids: CASSSLMKGATYGYTF. Written as DNA, the CDR3 is TGTGCCAGCAGCTCTCTTATGAAAGGGGCGACCTATGGCTACACCTTC.

The gene calls are TRBV27 and TRBJ1-1; D remains unclear. The germline V gene has CDR1 MNHEY and CDR2 SMNVEV (reference sequence). V lost 4 bases and J 3 bases, leaving 9 bases between the germline ends. The CDR3 sequence is 13 residues long. The CDR3 reads CASSSFEDTEAFF. CDR3 nucleotide sequence: TGTGCCAGCAGTTCTTTCGAGGACACTGAAGCTTTCTTT.

The chain has TRBV24-1 and TRBJ2-1; TRBD1 might be the D (6 bases). Between the trimmed V and J ends, which lost 3 bases and 9 bases, there was a span of 17 bases. CDR3 size: 15 residues. Germline CDR1 is KGHDR and CDR2 is SFDVKD. As DNA, the CDR3 is TGTGCCACCAGTGATCAATACAGGGATTTTGGTGAGCAGTTCTTC. Its protein is CATSDQYRDFGEQFF.

V and J are TRBV3-1 (or the pseudogene TRBV3-2) and TRBJ1-6; 7 bases line up with TRBD1. The germline V gene encodes CDR1 LGHDT and CDR2 YNNKEL (reference sequence). This CDR3 has 15 residues. V lost 0 bases, J lost 10 bases, and 6 bases stayed unmatched. Written as DNA, the CDR3 is TGTGCCAGCAGCCAAGATACGACAGGGCGGTCACCCCTCCACTTT. Amino acid sequence: CASSQDTTGRSPLHF.

The chain carries TRBV5-6 and TRBJ1-2; the match to TRBD1 covers 11 bases. Germline trimming cut 0 bases from V and 8 bases from J; bases unmatched to any gene: 6. Per germline, CDR1 SGHDT and CDR2 YYEEEE. This CDR3 contains 15 residues. The CDR3 region has the DNA TGTGCCAGCAGCTTGGGCTGGACAGGGGGCATGGGCTACACCTTC. It yields the protein CASSLGWTGGMGYTF.

There are a few counts of this clone. V is TRBV19 and J is TRBJ1-5, with a possible D match to TRBD1 (6 bases). The germline gives CDR1 LNHDA, CDR2 SQIVND (reference sequence). Trimming removed 6 bases at V and 4 bases at J, with 16 bases between. The CDR3 extends over 15 amino acids. CDR3 DNA sequence: TGTGCCAGTAGAGGGGGGGGCGGTGGTAATCAGCCCCAGCATTTT. Translation: CASRGGGGGNQPQHF.

The chain has TRBV7-9 and TRBJ2-1; D might be TRBD1 (5 bases). CDR3 length: 15 amino acids. V shed 4 bases and J shed 2 bases, with 12 bases lying between them. CDR1 is SEHNR, CDR2 FQNEAQ, per germline (reference sequence). This CDR3 is CASSSQGRTYNEQFF. CDR3 nucleotide sequence: TGTGCCAGCAGCTCCCAGGGAAGAACCTACAATGAGCAGTTCTTC.

This clone showed up just a few times. The chain employs TRBV6-5 and TRBJ1-2; 7 positions match TRBD1. This CDR3 spans 16 amino acids. Germline-derived CDR1 and CDR2 are MNHEY and SVGAGI. V lost 4 bases and J lost 4; bases outside the gene matches: 12. Here the CDR3 DNA reads TGTGCCAGCAGTTCCCGACAGGGATCATACCTCTATGGCTACACCTTC. Its protein product is CASSSRQGSYLYGYTF.

This clone was seen a handful of times. V and J are TRBV6-2 or TRBV6-3 and TRBJ2-1; a possible D gene is TRBD2 (6 bases). In germline, CDR1 is MNHEY, CDR2 SVGEGT. V was clipped by 2 bases and J by 7 bases, with 18 bases between them. The CDR3 totals 16 residues. This CDR3 reads CASSYRDSLRGNEQFF. The CDR3 coding sequence is TGTGCCAGCAGTTACAGGGACTCCCTCCGAGGGAATGAGCAGTTCTTC.

The V gene is TRBV4-2, the J gene TRBJ1-2; 9 bases agree with TRBD1. Looked up from germline, CDR1 is LGHNA and CDR2 is YNFKEQ. The CDR3 consists of 14 residues. The V and J ends lost 4 bases and 3 bases, in that order; junction bases with no gene match: 3. As DNA, the CDR3 is TGTGCCAGCAGCCGCGGGACAGGGCACTATGGCTACACCTTC. Residues: CASSRGTGHYGYTF.

The chain links TRBV28 to TRBJ1-4; D is uncertain. CDR3 length: 15 residues. V was pared by 2 bases and J by 6 bases, with 13 bases between. Germline lookup yields CDR1 MDHEN and CDR2 SYDVKM. The CDR3 DNA is TGTGCCAGCAGTTTACAGGCTGCCGGGGATGAAAAACTGTTTTTT. Encoded protein: CASSLQAAGDEKLFF.

The chain recombines TRBV6-1 with TRBJ2-7; the D gene is possibly TRBD1 (6 bases). The V gene lost 4 bases and the J gene lost 3 bases, with 19 bases spanning the gap. The germline gives CDR1 MNHNS, CDR2 SASEGT. This CDR3 is built from 16 residues. CDR3 coding DNA: TGTGCCAGCAGTGCGGAGCTAAAAGGGGGTAGCTACGAGCAGTACTTC. Translation gives CASSAELKGGSYEQYF.

This clone has a handful of counts. The V and J genes are TRBV5-1 and TRBJ2-3; 7 bases map to TRBD1. The trim removed 0 bases at V and 2 bases at J, leaving 3 bases unmatched. CDR1 is SGHRS, CDR2 YFSETQ, per germline. The CDR3 extends over 15 amino acids. The CDR3 coding sequence is TGCGCCAGCAGCTTGGACAGGGGTAACACAGATACGCAGTATTTT. This translates into CASSLDRGNTDTQYF.

V usage is TRBV9 and J usage is TRBJ2-7; TRBD2 agrees at 7 bases. The CDR3 has 15 amino acids. Germline V CDR1 and CDR2: SGDLS, YYNGEE. Unmatched junction bases numbered 8, after V lost 2 bases and J lost 3 bases. DNA of the CDR3: TGTGCCAGCAGCGTCCACGGGGGGTCTGGCTACGAGCAGTACTTC. It yields the protein CASSVHGGSGYEQYF.

The chain links TRBV9 to TRBJ2-7, with unresolved D. CDR1 SGDLS and CDR2 YYNGEE come from the germline V gene. The CDR3 has 16 amino acids. Trimming shortened V by 3 bases and J by 2 bases, and 18 bases separated the two germline ends. Here the CDR3 reads CASSATPSPLTYEQYF. In DNA, the CDR3 is TGTGCCAGCAGCGCAACTCCGAGCCCGTTAACCTACGAGCAGTACTTC.

This clone was seen only once. The gene calls are TRBV2 and TRBJ1-3; D gene ambiguous. The CDR3 is 14 residues long. Germline assignment: CDR1 SNHLY and CDR2 FYNNEI. The V end lost 7 bases, the J end lost 1 base, and 11 bases lay between the germline ends. The CDR3: CASTPERSGNTIYF. The CDR3 region has the DNA TGTGCCAGCACTCCCGAACGGTCTGGAAACACCATATATTTT.

The chain employs TRBV7-2 and TRBJ2-7; 10 nucleotides line up with TRBD2. Losses at the gene ends were 4 bases for V and 8 bases for J; bases not matched to a gene: 11. CDR1 and CDR2 (germline): SGHTA, FQGNSA. This CDR3 is 15 amino acids long. This CDR3 reads CASSSLGTSERKQYF. DNA of the CDR3: TGTGCCAGCAGCTCCCTAGGGACTAGCGAAAGGAAGCAGTACTTC.

The chain carries TRBV7-8 and TRBJ1-5; 8 bases match TRBD1. This CDR3 comprises 14 residues. The junction had 3 bases not matched to a gene; V was cut back by 6 bases and J by 2 bases. Germline loops: CDR1 SGHVS, CDR2 FQNEAQ. CDR3 coding DNA: TGTGCCAGCAGTTCGGACAGGGGCAATCAGCCCCAGCATTTT. Amino acid sequence: CASSSDRGNQPQHF.

The gene calls are TRBV10-3 and TRBJ2-7; 9 bases fit TRBD2. The CDR3 runs 19 residues. V shed 10 bases and J 0 bases; nucleotides not matched to a gene: 22. The germline V gene has CDR1 ENHRY and CDR2 SYGVKD. The CDR3 region is CASQTSGTEDGLYSYEQYF. The CDR3 DNA reads TGTGCCAGTCAGACTAGCGGCACCGAGGATGGCTTATACTCCTACGAGCAGTACTTC.